This entry features one TCR beta chain sequence. Its matching antigen is unknown. The data stem from a study of OX40 agonist ivuxolimab in advanced cancers. Study observations and caveats: Some nonresponders likewise displayed low normalized T-cell clonal expansion.

The table came from immunoSEQ multiplex PCR; TCRdb's copy has only in-frame clones and leaves some out. The sample lists 7,000 to 8,000 clones; around 79% were seen once. V lost 0 bases to trimming and J lost 4 bases, with 12 bases between them. In germline, CDR1 is SGDLS, CDR2 YYNGEE. The CDR3 has 15 amino acids. Samples were taken at baseline and on day 1 of cycles 4 and 7. The gene calls are TRBV9 and TRBJ2-3, with a possible D match to TRBD2 (6 bases). The sample consisted of CD4+ or CD8+ T cells sorted from blood, taken in a trial of the OX40 agonist ivuxolimab. This clonotype was obtained from an adult with an advanced solid tumor such as melanoma, head and neck, liver or kidney cancer. CDR3 sequence (DNA): TGTGCCAGCAGCGTAGCTACTAGCCTACCAGATACGCAGTATTTT. This sequence encodes CASSVATSLPDTQYF.